This TCR beta chain was retrieved from a study of blood T cell repertoires in COVID-19. Authors' processing steps: How many nucleated cells were present was estimated from reference gene primer amplification. The assay was immunoSEQ multiplex PCR, and TCRdb's table has in-frame clones only and misses some. Clone size and the V and J calls come from that table; the DNA yielded D and trimming. Of fewer than 300,000 clones in the sample, approximately 84% were seen once. The CDR3 covers 13 residues. Germline V gene lookup returns CDR1 MDHEN and CDR2 SYDVKM. Notes on this clone: The germline gene is not matched at one end of the junction; a read error may be the cause.

Input material: peripheral blood. This clonotype was sampled from a human donor with COVID-19, enrolled during active disease. The donor label of this sample is uncertain. The chain has TRBV28 and TRBJ2-4, with D unresolved. The DNA of the CDR3 is TGTGCCAGCAGTTTAAGTGCCAGAAACATTCAGTACTTC. Encoded protein: CASSLSARNIQYF.